This T cell receptor (beta chain) was identified in a study of cytomegalovirus exposure and HLA in healthy donors. Study-wide results and limits: Researchers catalogued over 150 TCR beta chains as cytomegalovirus-associated. It was found in a later analysis that first-cohort TCR clusters tended to co-occur in the 130 or so validation repertoires. Reports described diagnosis of cytomegalovirus status by the classifier as highly specific and sensitive.

Sequencing was performed with immunoSEQ multiplex PCR; in TCRdb, only in-frame clones are kept and a portion is missing. The sample includes tens of thousands of clones, 89% of them seen just once. Turning to this clone: Its antigen is currently unknown.

V was trimmed by 2 bases and J by 5 bases, leaving 9 bases between them. This CDR3 has 13 amino acids. Germline V lookup: CDR1 SEHNR, CDR2 FQNEAQ (reference sequence). The sequencing input was PBMCs. V gene TRBV7-9 combines with J gene TRBJ1-2; D unclear. The origin of this receptor is a woman under 30 in good health and CMV-seropositive. CDR3 protein: CASSLLPEYGYTF. In nucleotides, the CDR3 is TGTGCCAGCAGCTTACTCCCAGAATATGGCTACACCTTC.